This T cell receptor (beta chain) originates from a study of Graves' ophthalmopathy and Graves' hyperthyroidism. Study results and limitations: The model achieved over 60% sensitivity and 72% to 75% specificity for ophthalmopathy progression.

The germline gives CDR1 MGHRA, CDR2 YSYEKL. The CDR3 runs 14 residues. As for this clonotype: Its target is unknown. Sequence at one end of the junction differs from germline and may be a read error.

Donors with ophthalmopathy: moderate-to-severe activity, CAS ≥3, NOSPECS ≥4, duration under 3 months. Clinicians made diagnoses from clinical symptoms, serum thyroxine, TRAb, thyroid ultrasound and orbital computed tomography. TCR beta CDR3 amplification used RNA transcripts. First-round RT-PCR relied on HTBI primers, and a second-round multiplex PCR came next. TCRdb reprocessed the multiplex PCR reads with MiXCR, giving one entry per CDR3 protein. The sample lists 200,000 to 250,000 distinct CDR3 sequences, 20% to 25% occurring once. This chain connects TRBV4-1 to TRBJ1-2; D uncertain. Sequenced material: peripheral blood. The clonotype originates from a woman aged 45 to 65 with Graves' ophthalmopathy. The CDR3 DNA is TGCGCCAGCAGCCAAGCGGGGATCCTCTATGGCTACATCTTC. Its translation: CASSQAGILYGYIF.